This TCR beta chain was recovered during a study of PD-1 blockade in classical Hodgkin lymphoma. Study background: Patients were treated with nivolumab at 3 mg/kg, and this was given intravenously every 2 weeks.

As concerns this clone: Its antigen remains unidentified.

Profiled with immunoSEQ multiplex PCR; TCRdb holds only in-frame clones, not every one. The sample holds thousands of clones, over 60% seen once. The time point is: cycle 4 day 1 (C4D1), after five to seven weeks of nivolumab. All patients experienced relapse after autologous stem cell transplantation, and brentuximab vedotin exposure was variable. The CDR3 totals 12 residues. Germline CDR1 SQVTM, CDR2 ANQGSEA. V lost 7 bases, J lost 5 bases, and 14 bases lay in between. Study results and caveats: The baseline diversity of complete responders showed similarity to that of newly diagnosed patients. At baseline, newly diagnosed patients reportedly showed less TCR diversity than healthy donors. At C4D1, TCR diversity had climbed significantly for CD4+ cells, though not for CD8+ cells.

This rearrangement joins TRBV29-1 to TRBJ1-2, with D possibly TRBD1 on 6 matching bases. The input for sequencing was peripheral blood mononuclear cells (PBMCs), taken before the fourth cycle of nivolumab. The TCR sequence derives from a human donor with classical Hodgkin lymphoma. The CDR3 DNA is TGCAGCGACCTGAGGGGGGAGTATGGCTACACCTTC. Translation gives CSDLRGEYGYTF.